Listed below are T cell receptor beta chains from one sample, sequenced in a study of cytomegalovirus exposure and HLA in healthy donors. Sequencing was performed with immunoSEQ multiplex PCR; in TCRdb, only in-frame clones are kept and a portion is missing. The data contain roughly 130,000 clones, around 79% of them seen just once; the ten biggest clones take up approximately 10%. Material for sequencing was PBMCs. These receptors were taken from a woman in her forties or fifties in good health and CMV-seropositive. Both conserved end residues are part of each CDR3. D genes are given only for firm matches. The size entry is marked missing in some rows and otherwise reads once, few, many or a size class.

D	J	size	V	DNA	CDR3
TRBD1	TRBJ1-5	.	TRBV15	TGTGCCACCAGCAGGGACAGGGTCGGGAGCAATCAGCCCCAGCATTTT	CATSRDRVGSNQPQHF
TRBD1	TRBJ1-1	.	TRBV2	TGTGCCAGCAGTAACCCGTCACAGGGGGCCACTGAAGCTTTCTTT	CASSNPSQGATEAFF
.	TRBJ2-7	.	TRBV19	TGTGCCAGTAGTACCCAAAGGCCCGCGGCGGGCGGTAGCTACGAGCAGTACTTC	CASSTQRPAAGGSYEQYF
.	TRBJ2-7	.	TRBV11-1	TGTGCCAGCAGCCCCCGAACCGGGGGGCGGGACGAGCAGTACTTC	CASSPRTGGRDEQYF
.	TRBJ2-3	.	TRBV13	TGTGCCAGCAGCTTGGTTCTAGTCCCAGATACGCAGTATTTT	CASSLVLVPDTQYF
.	TRBJ1-4	few	TRBV7-6	TGTGCCAGCAGCCCCGAGATGCAGGGTTCCCTCCTCTTT	CASSPEMQGSLLF
.	TRBJ2-5	.	TRBV19	TGTGCCAGTAGTCGATGGAGGGGAGAGACCCAGTACTTC	CASSRWRGETQYF
.	TRBJ1-1	.	TRBV2	TGTGCCACCAACTGGGGGGGGAACACTGAAGCTTTCTTT	CATNWGGNTEAFF
TRBD1	TRBJ2-3	.	TRBV28	TGTGCGGCGAGGGGGCCGGATACGCAGTATTTT	CAARGPDTQYF
TRBD2	TRBJ2-1	.	TRBV7-8	TGTGCCAGCAGCTCGGATTGGGGCGGGGGACCCAAGTCGCGGTTCTTC	CASSSDWGGGPKSRFF
TRBD1	TRBJ1-2	.	TRBV7-3	TGTGCCAGCAGCGATACAGGGGGCGCAGGCTATGGCTACACCTTC	CASSDTGGAGYGYTF
TRBD2	TRBJ2-7	.	TRBV13	TGTGCCAGCAGGCGCGGGGGGGGAGCCTACGAGCAGTACTTC	CASRRGGGAYEQYF
.	TRBJ1-1	.	TRBV4-2	TGTGCCAGCAGCCATCCCCAGGGGAACACTGAAGCTTTCTTT	CASSHPQGNTEAFF
TRBD1	TRBJ1-2	.	TRBV5-1	TGCGCCAGCAGCAAATCACAGGGGGATGGCTACACCTTC	CASSKSQGDGYTF
.	TRBJ2-3	few	TRBV4-2	TGTGCCAGCAGCGTAGGGGGGGCAACAGATACGCAGTATTTT	CASSVGGATDTQYF
.	TRBJ2-3	few	TRBV6-6	TGTGCCAGCAGTTTGGGCAGGGGGGCAGATACGCAGTATTTT	CASSLGRGADTQYF
TRBD1	TRBJ1-5	few	TRBV6-6	TGTGCCAGCAGAAGCCGGACAGGGGAGAGCAATCAGCCCCAGCATTTT	CASRSRTGESNQPQHF
TRBD2	TRBJ2-3	.	TRBV27	TGTGCCAGCAGTAAACGGACTAGCGGGGGGGCAACAGATACGCAGTATTTT	CASSKRTSGGATDTQYF
.	TRBJ1-3	.	TRBV5-4	TGTGCCAGCAGCTTGGGGACAGACTCTGGAAACACCATATATTTT	CASSLGTDSGNTIYF
.	TRBJ2-5	.	TRBV5-1	TGCGCCAGCAGCTTGGAACTTGCGGAGACCCAGTACTTC	CASSLELAETQYF
.	TRBJ1-2	.	TRBV5-6	TGTGCCAGCAGCCTACAGGAATGGGATGGCTACACCTTC	CASSLQEWDGYTF
TRBD1	TRBJ1-6	.	TRBV23-1	TGCGCCAGCAGTCAATCTTCCGGGACAGGGAGGCCACCCCTCCACTTT	CASSQSSGTGRPPLHF
TRBD2	TRBJ2-5	.	TRBV5-1	TGCGCCAGCAGCTTCCTAGGGACTAGCTTAGAGACCCAGTACTTC	CASSFLGTSLETQYF
.	TRBJ2-3	.	TRBV5-1	TGCGCCAGCAGCTCCTCTATGGATACGCAGTATTTT	CASSSSMDTQYF
.	TRBJ1-2	.	TRBV6-1	TGTGCCAGCAGTGAAGGGGGAGGTCGGGTTAGAGAAGAGGGCTACACCTTC	CASSEGGGRVREEGYTF
.	TRBJ2-5	.	TRBV9	TGTGCCAGCAGCCATGGGGGGACAGAGCAGTACTTC	CASSHGGTEQYF
.	TRBJ2-5	.	TRBV6-5	TGTGCCAGCAGCGAACGGGGGGCAGAGACCCAGTACTTC	CASSERGAETQYF
.	TRBJ1-5	.	TRBV30	TGTGCCTGGAGTGTGAGAGAAAATCAGCCCCAGCATTTT	CAWSVRENQPQHF
.	TRBJ1-1	few	TRBV7-2	TGTGCCAGCAGCTCCGCGGGCCCCGGCACTGAAGCTTTCTTT	CASSSAGPGTEAFF
.	TRBJ1-5	few	TRBV19	TGTGCCAGTAGCCAAGGGGGTGCCGAAGGGAGAAATCAGCCCCAGCATTTT	CASSQGGAEGRNQPQHF
.	TRBJ1-1	.	TRBV6-9	TGTGCCAGCAGCCCGATATTGGGCGGGTTGACTGAAGCTTTCTTT	CASSPILGGLTEAFF
.	TRBJ1-3	once	TRBV30	TGTGCCTGGAGTACGGGTTCCTCTGGAAACACCATATATTTT	CAWSTGSSGNTIYF
TRBD2	TRBJ2-2	.	TRBV7-8	TGTGCCAGCAGCTTTCGGACTAGCGGGGGTACAAACACCGGGGAGCTGTTTTTT	CASSFRTSGGTNTGELFF
.	TRBJ2-1	.	TRBV7-2	TGTGCCAGCAGCCCTTTGGCAGGGTCCTACAATGAGCAGTTCTTC	CASSPLAGSYNEQFF
.	TRBJ2-7	.	TRBV4-3	TGCGCCAGCAGCCAAGGAGCGCAGGGCTACGAGCAGTACTTC	CASSQGAQGYEQYF
TRBD1	TRBJ1-1	.	TRBV29-1	TGCAGCGTTGGAGAGCCCGACAGGGAGGCTGAAGCTTTCTTT	CSVGEPDREAEAFF
.	TRBJ2-7	few	TRBV7-3	TGTGCCAGCAGCTTAATCGGCGGATTGTCCTACGAGCAGTACTTC	CASSLIGGLSYEQYF
.	TRBJ1-4	.	TRBV7-9	TGTGCCAGCAGCCCCAAGTTTTCGGGGGGCTTTGAAAAACTGTTTTTT	CASSPKFSGGFEKLFF
TRBD1	TRBJ2-5	.	TRBV5-1	TGCGCCAGCAGCCCGGGACAGGACACTGAAGAGACCCAGTACTTC	CASSPGQDTEETQYF
.	TRBJ2-7	.	TRBV5-1	TGCGCCAGCAGCTTGGGCGGTGGATACGAGCAGTACTTC	CASSLGGGYEQYF
.	TRBJ1-6	few	TRBV4-2	TGTGCCAGCGGAGCGGAGGGAGATAATTCACCCCTCCACTTT	CASGAEGDNSPLHF
TRBD1	TRBJ2-5	.	TRBV5-8	TGTGCCAGCAGCCGGGACAGGGGAGAGACCCAGTACTTC	CASSRDRGETQYF
.	TRBJ1-2	.	TRBV2	TGTGCCAGCAGGGAACAGGTGGAGGGTGGCTACACCTTC	CASREQVEGGYTF
TRBD1	TRBJ1-1	.	TRBV6-1	TGTGCCAGCAGTTGGACAGGGGGCACTGAAGCTTTCTTT	CASSWTGGTEAFF
TRBD2	TRBJ2-1	.	TRBV5-1	TGCGCCAGCAGCGGGACTAGCGGGGGGGCAAGCGAGCAGTTCTTC	CASSGTSGGASEQFF
.	TRBJ1-4	.	TRBV5-1	TGCGCCAGCACCTCGGGGGGGGGCGAGGGAGAAAAACTGTTTTTT	CASTSGGGEGEKLFF
TRBD2	TRBJ2-7	.	TRBV11-2	TGTGCCAGCAGTCTAGCGGGGGCCGACTACGAGCAGTACTTC	CASSLAGADYEQYF
.	TRBJ1-2	.	TRBV21-1	TGTGCCAGCAGCACAGGAGCCCGACAGGGGGTCCCGAGACGAGTTCGCCTTAACTATGGCTACACCTTC	CASSTGARQGVPRRVRLNYGYTF
.	TRBJ1-4	.	TRBV7-8	TGTGCCAGCAGCTTCCGGCCGGTGGCGGGGATTACTAATGAAAAACTGTTTTTT	CASSFRPVAGITNEKLFF
.	TRBJ1-2	.	TRBV5-5	TGTGCCAGCAGCTTTTCCCGCACAGGGAACTATGGCTACACCTTC	CASSFSRTGNYGYTF
.	TRBJ1-5	.	TRBV27	TGTGCCAGCAGTTTAGGACAGTCTAGCAATCAGCCCCAGCATTTT	CASSLGQSSNQPQHF
TRBD2	TRBJ2-5	.	TRBV10-3	TGTGCCAGCGGACTAGCGGGGTCCCAAGAGACCCAGTACTTC	CASGLAGSQETQYF
TRBD1	TRBJ1-1	.	TRBV28	TGTGCCAGCAGTGTACCGGGACAGACAAATGAAGCTTTCTTT	CASSVPGQTNEAFF
.	TRBJ2-3	.	TRBV5-8	TGTGCCAGCAGCTCGGGACATTCGGGAGATACGCAGTATTTT	CASSSGHSGDTQYF
TRBD1	TRBJ1-2	.	TRBV7-3	TGTGCCAGCAGTCCCGGGACAGGGGGCTATGGCTACACCTTC	CASSPGTGGYGYTF
.	TRBJ1-1	.	TRBV5-1	TGCGCCAGCAGCCGGGACATAGACACTGAAGCTTTCTTT	CASSRDIDTEAFF
.	TRBJ1-1	.	TRBV19	TGTGCCAGTATGCTGCTCGGCACTGAAGCTTTCTTT	CASMLLGTEAFF
.	TRBJ1-4	.	TRBV5-6	TGTGCCAGCAGCTTGACTTGGAGGGAGGAAAAACTGTTTTTT	CASSLTWREEKLFF
TRBD1	TRBJ2-7	.	TRBV28	TGTGCCAGCTCAAGGACAGGGGACTACGAGCAGTACTTC	CASSRTGDYEQYF